A single sample is the source of the 15 T cell receptor beta chains below, sequenced in a study of T cell clones after liver transplantation (dated by TCRdb to the late 2010s). The library was generated by the immunoSEQ multiplex PCR assay. The table was pulled from immuneACCESS by TCRdb, which kept in-frame rearrangements only. Such tables lose some clones; where checked, under half of the loss comes from unresolved V genes, and the rest has no known cause. The sample data list about 74,000 clones, and about four fifths of these were observed just once. The ten largest clones represent 0.45% to 0.65% of the sample. Read against the paper, the sample's time point label means: pre-transplant. The starting material was CD4+ T cells from blood, obtained before liver transplant. These receptors came from a human donor who received a liver transplant.

This sequence joins TRBV7-2 and TRBJ2-1, with 13 bases matching TRBD2. CDR3 length equals 17 residues. The germline gives CDR1 SGHTA, CDR2 FQGNSA. Trimming removed 6 bases from V and 4 bases from J; junction bases left unmatched: 9. CDR3 coding DNA: TGTGCCAGCAGTTTCCTCACTAGCGGGAGGGCTTACAATGAGCAGTTCTTC. This sequence encodes CASSFLTSGRAYNEQFF.

The chain combines TRBV11-3 with TRBJ1-4; perhaps TRBD1 as D (5 bases). CDR3 size: 16 residues. V was shortened by 0 bases and J by 3 bases, with 11 bases between the two germline ends. The germline V gene encodes CDR1 SGHNT and CDR2 YENEEA. The CDR3 nucleotides read TGTGCCAGCAGCTTAGAGTTGGGGACGGCTAATGAAAAACTGTTTTTT. Translation gives CASSLELGTANEKLFF.

The rearrangement joins TRBV28 to TRBJ2-7; no clear D gene. This CDR3 contains 11 residues. The germline V gene has CDR1 MDHEN and CDR2 SYDVKM. V shed 6 bases and J shed 5 bases, with 8 bases lying between them. This CDR3 is CASRARHEQYF. DNA for the CDR3: TGTGCCAGCAGGGCCCGTCACGAGCAGTACTTC. The whole variable domain, filled in from reference TRBV28 and TRBJ2-7, reads DVKVTQSSRYLVKRTGEKVFLECVQDMDHENMFWYRQDPGLGLRLIYFSYDVKMKEKGDIPEGYSVSREKKERFSLILESASTNQTSMYLCASRARHEQYFGPGTRLTVT.

V gene TRBV25-1 combines with J gene TRBJ2-7; the D gene is possibly TRBD2 (5 bases). The ends were cut back, 3 bases at V and 8 bases at J, with 14 bases in the middle. There are 13 residues in the CDR3. Germline CDR1 MGHDK, CDR2 SYGVNS. In nucleotides, the CDR3 is TGTGCCAGCAGTGAGGACTCTCAATCGAAGCAGTACTTC. Protein product: CASSEDSQSKQYF.

V and J are TRBV7-9 and TRBJ2-5, with D possibly being TRBD1 (6 bases). Trimming removed 5 bases from V and 3 bases from J, with 16 bases in between. Germline CDR1 and CDR2: SEHNR and FQNEAQ (reference sequence). The CDR3 contains 15 residues. The CDR3 DNA reads as TGTGCCAGCAGCACTCAGGGGCTATCTGAAGAGACCCAGTACTTC. This sequence encodes CASSTQGLSEETQYF.

This rearrangement joins TRBV25-1 to TRBJ2-5, with 7 bases aligning to TRBD1. With V trimmed by 3 bases and J by 5 bases, 6 bases remained unmatched. The CDR3 has 14 amino acids. Germline V gives CDR1 MGHDK, CDR2 SYGVNS. CDR3 in DNA: TGTGCCAGCAGTGAGGGACAGCCCGGGGAGACCCAGTACTTC. It codes for CASSEGQPGETQYF.

The chain has TRBV7-6 and TRBJ1-1; possible D gene TRBD1, 6 bases. The CDR3 is 16 amino acids. Germline-derived CDR1 and CDR2 are SGHVS and FNYEAQ. Trimming pared 7 bases from V and 0 bases from J, leaving 18 bases between. The CDR3 DNA reads TGTGCCAGCAACCTGGGCAGGGCAGGGGTGAACACTGAAGCTTTCTTT. It encodes CASNLGRAGVNTEAFF.

The chain couples TRBV6-1 to TRBJ1-4; 9 nucleotides line up with TRBD1. V was pared by 5 bases and J by 8 bases, with 9 bases of the junction left unmatched. This CDR3 spans 15 amino acids. CDR1 is MNHNS, CDR2 SASEGT, per germline. The CDR3 DNA is TGTGCCAGCAGTCCCAGGACAGGGGAGGGAGAAAAACTGTTTTTT. It translates to CASSPRTGEGEKLFF.

The rearrangement links TRBV2 to TRBJ1-1; D might be TRBD1 (6 bases). The CDR3 sequence is 14 residues long. The V end lost 4 bases, the J end lost 0 bases, and 9 bases lay between the germline ends. Germline CDR1 is SNHLY and CDR2 is FYNNEI. The CDR3 DNA follows: TGTGCCAGCAGTGTAGGACAGTTGAACACTGAAGCTTTCTTT. Translating gives CASSVGQLNTEAFF.

The chain couples TRBV7-2 to TRBJ2-3; no clear D gene. Per germline, CDR1 SGHTA and CDR2 FQGNSA. V lost 2 bases and J lost 2, with 14 bases in between. The CDR3 runs to 16 residues. The CDR3 loop is CASSLLNTINTDTQYF. DNA of the CDR3: TGTGCCAGCAGCTTACTCAATACGATTAACACAGATACGCAGTATTTT.

J is TRBJ2-5 and V is TRBV10-3, with 8 bases fitting TRBD1. Germline values: CDR1 ENHRY, CDR2 SYGVKD. The V gene end was trimmed by 10 bases and the J gene end by 4 bases; junction bases not matched to a gene: 11. The CDR3 contains 14 residues. CDR3 in amino acids: CATRTGGSGETQYF. CDR3 coding DNA: TGTGCCACCCGAACAGGGGGATCGGGAGAGACCCAGTACTTC.

V usage is TRBV6-1 and J usage is TRBJ1-2; D is ambiguous. V was clipped by 1 base and J by 1 base, with 10 bases between them. CDR3 size: 15 residues. CDR1 is MNHNS and CDR2 is SASEGT in the germline V gene. The CDR3 sequence is CASSEGIASNYGYTF. CDR3 nucleotide sequence: TGTGCCAGCAGTGAAGGAATAGCGAGTAACTATGGCTACACCTTC.

The chain combines TRBV7-6 with TRBJ2-6, with 10 bases matching TRBD2. The junction had 4 bases not matched to a gene; V was cut back by 5 bases and J by 0 bases. The CDR3 runs 17 residues. Germline values: CDR1 SGHVS, CDR2 FNYEAQ. The CDR3 DNA reads as TGTGCCAGCAGCACTAGCGGGACGAACTCTGGGGCCAACGTCCTGACTTTC. It is translated as CASSTSGTNSGANVLTF. Using reference TRBV7-6 and TRBJ2-6 for the parts outside the CDR3, the full variable domain is GAGVSQSPRYKVTKRGQDVALRCDPISGHVSLYWYRQALGQGPEFLTYFNYEAQQDKSGLPNDRFSAERPEGSISTLTIQRTEQRDSAMYRCASSTSGTNSGANVLTFGAGSRLTVL.

For the CDR3, the DNA is TGTGCCAGCAGCCCGCGGGACAGTTTTAATGAAAAACTGTTTTTT. Amino acid sequence: CASSPRDSFNEKLFF. V and J are TRBV7-2 and TRBJ1-4; 7 nucleotides match TRBD1. The V gene end was trimmed by 5 bases and the J gene end by 4 bases; junction bases not matched to a gene: 7. The CDR3 runs to 15 residues. The germline V gene encodes CDR1 SGHTA and CDR2 FQGNSA.

The chain has TRBV5-4 and TRBJ2-1; 8 nucleotides align to TRBD1. CDR3 length: 13 amino acids. The V gene's germline CDR1 is SGHNT and CDR2 YYREEE (reference sequence). The V gene end was trimmed by 5 bases and the J gene end by 5 bases; junction bases not matched to a gene: 3. The DNA of the CDR3 is TGTGCCAGCAGTCGGGACAGGCACAATGAGCAGTTCTTC. Amino acids: CASSRDRHNEQFF.